This paragraph covers one TCR beta chain sequence. The data originate from a study of blood T cell repertoires in COVID-19. Trimming pared 0 bases from V and 0 bases from J, leaving 9 bases between. The germline CDR1 and CDR2 sequences are MGHRA and YSYEKL. The CDR3 consists of 16 residues. TCRdb keeps only in-frame clones here, not all; method: immunoSEQ multiplex PCR. The sample contains roughly 62,000 clones, roughly 92% of which appear only once. The V and J genes are TRBV4-1 and TRBJ1-3; no clear D gene. Material: peripheral blood. The clonotype originates from a human donor in a cohort sampled during active COVID-19. CDR3 sequence (DNA): TGCGCCAGCAGCCAAGATAGAGGAGCCTCTGGAAACACCATATATTTT. Its translation: CASSQDRGASGNTIYF.